This T cell receptor (beta chain) originates from a study of blood T cell repertoires in COVID-19. Study in general: Some COVID-19 samples were acute and others convalescent; all came from the United States, Italy and Spain. T cells, B-cell-depleted T cells, or PBMCs provided the cDNA or gDNA that served as material.

In the authors' methods: Reference gene primer amplification gave nucleated cell count estimates. TCRdb's table, derived via immunoSEQ multiplex PCR, lists solely in-frame clones and lacks some. Clone size and the V and J calls come from that table; the DNA yielded D and trimming. The top ten clones hold about 18% of a sample with about 60,000 clones, roughly 85% of them seen once. The receptor was derived from a human donor in a cohort sampled during active COVID-19. Sequencing was carried out using peripheral blood.

The CDR3 DNA sequence: TGTGCCAGCAGTTCTCACAGGGGGCCCTATGGCTACACCTTC. This gives the protein CASSSHRGPYGYTF. This chain connects TRBV27 to TRBJ1-2; 9 bases match TRBD1. The germline CDR1 and CDR2 sequences are MNHEY and SMNVEV (reference sequence). This CDR3 region has 14 residues. V trimming: 4 bases; J trimming: 4 bases; junction bases outside the gene matches: 4.